A selection of T cell receptor beta chains follows, all from one sample in a study of immune evolution from preneoplasia to lung adenocarcinoma. Assay: immunoSEQ multiplex PCR; the TCRdb copy retains only in-frame clones and omits some. The table records approximately 4,300 clones, 77% of them present only once. The specimen was FFPE minimally invasive lung adenocarcinoma tissue. The origin of the receptors is a person aged 60-79 years with lung adenocarcinoma. The CDR3 runs from the conserved cysteine through the conserved F or W. The D gene is left open where the match is weak. Only part of the rows carry a size: once, few, many, or a class if the clone is expanded.

J,size,V,D,DNA,CDR3
TRBJ2-2,few,TRBV5-1,NA,TGCGCCAGCAGCTACAGGGAGGTCGGGGAGCTGTTTTTT,CASSYREVGELFF
TRBJ1-5,NA,TRBV15,NA,TGTGCCACCAGCAGAGATCTGGCAGGCGATCAGCCCCAGCATTTT,CATSRDLAGDQPQHF
TRBJ2-1,NA,TRBV10-3,NA,TGTGCCTCTTCGGGGACCATTAATGAGCAGTTCTTC,CASSGTINEQFF
TRBJ2-3,few,TRBV5-4,NA,TGTGCCAGCAGCCCTTCCCCTACAGGGCGCACAGATACGCAGTATTTT,CASSPSPTGRTDTQYF
TRBJ2-1,NA,TRBV11-3,TRBD2,TGTGCCAGCAGCTTAGGTGGTAGCGGGAATGAGCAGTTCTTC,CASSLGGSGNEQFF
TRBJ2-1,NA,TRBV13,NA,TGTGCCAGCAGCTCCCACAGCCGTTGGAGGGATTCGCTCCACAATGAGCAGTTCTTC,CASSSHSRWRDSLHNEQFF
TRBJ1-1,NA,TRBV19,TRBD1,TGTGCCAGTAGTAAGGGACAGTTATCGAACACTGAAGCTTTCTTT,CASSKGQLSNTEAFF
TRBJ2-7,NA,TRBV28,NA,TGTGCCAGCAGGGCCGGGACATCAGTCGGCGAGCAGTACTTC,CASRAGTSVGEQYF
TRBJ2-6,NA,TRBV19,NA,TGTGCCAGTAGTAAGGCAGCTCCGGGCCGCTACGCTGGGGCCAACGTCCTGACTTTC,CASSKAAPGRYAGANVLTF
TRBJ2-7,medium-sized,TRBV27,TRBD1,TGTGCCAGCAGTCCCGGGGACAGGGGACGCGAGCAGTACTTC,CASSPGDRGREQYF
TRBJ1-4,NA,TRBV7-2,NA,TGTGCCAGCAGCTCCCAACAGGGTAGTTGGGAAAAACTGTTTTTT,CASSSQQGSWEKLFF
TRBJ2-3,NA,TRBV6-6,TRBD2,TGTGCCAGCAACCCGGGACTAGCAGCTTCAGATACGCAGTATTTT,CASNPGLAASDTQYF
TRBJ2-7,once,TRBV6-6,NA,TGTGCCAGCAGTTACGGAGGGACCGCCGAGTACTTC,CASSYGGTAEYF
TRBJ1-1,NA,TRBV5-4,NA,TGTGCCAGCAGCTTTGGACAGAACTATATGAACACTGAAGCTTTCTTT,CASSFGQNYMNTEAFF
TRBJ2-2,NA,TRBV19,NA,TGTGCCAGTAGTATTGAACTTAACACCGGGGAGCTGTTTTTT,CASSIELNTGELFF
TRBJ2-1,few,TRBV11-2,NA,TGTGCCAGCAGCCCCGGGGCCGCCTACAATGAGCAGTTCTTC,CASSPGAAYNEQFF
TRBJ2-1,NA,TRBV9,TRBD2,TGTGCCAGCAGCGGACTAGCGGACAACAATGAGCAGTTCTTC,CASSGLADNNEQFF
TRBJ2-3,few,TRBV2,TRBD2,TGTGCCAGCCAATTGACTAGCGTAAGCACAGATACGCAGTATTTT,CASQLTSVSTDTQYF
TRBJ2-2,NA,TRBV11-3,TRBD1,TGTGCCAGCAGGCGACAGGGAGAGACCGGGGAGCTGTTTTTT,CASRRQGETGELFF
TRBJ2-3,NA,TRBV29-1,NA,TGCAGCGTTGAGAGGAGAGGGAGCACAGATACGCAGTATTTT,CSVERRGSTDTQYF
TRBJ2-3,NA,TRBV7-3,TRBD1,TGTGCCAGCAGCTTGGACAGGGGGCGCGATACGCAGTATTTT,CASSLDRGRDTQYF
TRBJ2-4,NA,TRBV9,TRBD2,TGTGCCAGCAGCCCTCGGGGGGAGGCCATTCAGTACTTC,CASSPRGEAIQYF
TRBJ2-3,NA,TRBV2,TRBD2,TGTGCCAGCAGCGTAGCGGGAGTAACAGATACGCAGTATTTT,CASSVAGVTDTQYF
TRBJ2-7,NA,TRBV5-6,TRBD2,TGTGCCAGCAGCTTAGGCGGGAGGGTCCACGAGCAGTACTTC,CASSLGGRVHEQYF
TRBJ1-2,few,TRBV10-3,TRBD1,TGTGCCATCAGTGGCACCGGGACAGGGGTCGGCTACACCTTC,CAISGTGTGVGYTF
TRBJ2-1,once,TRBV7-2,TRBD2,TGTGCCAGCAGCTTAGGGGGACTAGCGGGGGCCTACAATGAGCAGTTCTTC,CASSLGGLAGAYNEQFF
TRBJ1-5,once,TRBV27,NA,TGTGCCAGCAGTTTAGCCCGGACGACCTACAGTCAGCCCCAGCATTTT,CASSLARTTYSQPQHF
TRBJ1-5,NA,TRBV15,NA,TGTGCCACCAGCAAAGACAGAATCAATCAGCCCCAGCATTTT,CATSKDRINQPQHF
TRBJ2-6,NA,TRBV5-4,NA,TGTGCCAGCAGCTTGGACCCCGGGGCCAACGTCCTGACTTTC,CASSLDPGANVLTF
TRBJ2-1,NA,TRBV15,TRBD2,TGTGCCACCAGCGCCCGGGCTAGCGGGAATACGAATGAGCAGTTCTTC,CATSARASGNTNEQFF
TRBJ2-7,NA,TRBV27,NA,TGTGCCAGCAGTCTAGGGGCGAGGGGGGATTACGAGCAGTACTTC,CASSLGARGDYEQYF
TRBJ2-5,few,TRBV2,NA,TGTGCCAGCATCCTGGGACCAATCCAAGAGACCCAGTACTTC,CASILGPIQETQYF
TRBJ1-2,once,TRBV29-1,TRBD1,TGCAGCGTTGAACAGGGGGGTGGCTACACCTTC,CSVEQGGGYTF
TRBJ1-2,once,TRBV30,TRBD1,TGTGCCTGGAGTACAGGGGTTTATGGCTACACCTTC,CAWSTGVYGYTF
TRBJ1-5,NA,TRBV15,TRBD1,TGTGCCACCAGCAGTGACAGGGAACAGCCCCAGCATTTT,CATSSDREQPQHF
TRBJ2-1,NA,TRBV7-9,NA,TGTGCCAGCAGCCCCCGGGACTCCCGCCGAGGAGTTGAGCAGTTCTTC,CASSPRDSRRGVEQFF
TRBJ2-2,NA,TRBV30,NA,TGTGCCTGGAGCTCAGAAGGGGAGCTGTTTTTT,CAWSSEGELFF
TRBJ2-6,NA,TRBV28,NA,TGTGCCAGCGGTGGGGCGCTTGGGGCCAACGTCCTGACTTTC,CASGGALGANVLTF
TRBJ2-5,NA,TRBV4-3,NA,TGCGCCAGCAGCCAAGGATATAGGGGGGGAGAGACCCAGTACTTC,CASSQGYRGGETQYF
TRBJ2-5,NA,TRBV7-6,TRBD2,TGTGCCAGCAGCAACCCAACTAGCGGGAACCAAGAGACCCAGTACTTC,CASSNPTSGNQETQYF
TRBJ2-7,NA,TRBV7-3,NA,TGTGCCAGCAGCTTAAGGGTCAGGGGCGAGCAGTACTTC,CASSLRVRGEQYF
TRBJ2-7,NA,TRBV6-1,NA,TGTGCCAGCAGGCCCTTAGGGGGTACCTACGAGCAGTACTTC,CASRPLGGTYEQYF